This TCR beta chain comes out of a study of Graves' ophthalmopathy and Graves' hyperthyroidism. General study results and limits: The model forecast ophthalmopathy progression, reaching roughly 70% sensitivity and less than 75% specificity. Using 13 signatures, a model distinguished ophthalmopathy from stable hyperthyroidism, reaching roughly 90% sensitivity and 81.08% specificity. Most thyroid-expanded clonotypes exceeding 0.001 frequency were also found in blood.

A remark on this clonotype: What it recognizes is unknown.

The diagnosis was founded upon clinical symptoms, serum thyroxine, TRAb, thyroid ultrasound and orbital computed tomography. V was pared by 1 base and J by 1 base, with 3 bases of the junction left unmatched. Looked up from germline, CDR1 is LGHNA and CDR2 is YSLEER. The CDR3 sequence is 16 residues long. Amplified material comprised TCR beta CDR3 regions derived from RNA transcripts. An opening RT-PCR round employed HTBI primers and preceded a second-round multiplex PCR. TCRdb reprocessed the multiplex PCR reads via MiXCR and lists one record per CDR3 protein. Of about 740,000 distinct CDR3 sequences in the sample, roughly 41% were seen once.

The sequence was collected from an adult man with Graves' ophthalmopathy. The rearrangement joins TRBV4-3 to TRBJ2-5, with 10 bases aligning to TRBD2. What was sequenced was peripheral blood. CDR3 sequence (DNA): TGCGCCAGCAGCCAAGTAGCGGGAGGCGTCCAAGAGACCCAGTACTTC. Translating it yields CASSQVAGGVQETQYF.